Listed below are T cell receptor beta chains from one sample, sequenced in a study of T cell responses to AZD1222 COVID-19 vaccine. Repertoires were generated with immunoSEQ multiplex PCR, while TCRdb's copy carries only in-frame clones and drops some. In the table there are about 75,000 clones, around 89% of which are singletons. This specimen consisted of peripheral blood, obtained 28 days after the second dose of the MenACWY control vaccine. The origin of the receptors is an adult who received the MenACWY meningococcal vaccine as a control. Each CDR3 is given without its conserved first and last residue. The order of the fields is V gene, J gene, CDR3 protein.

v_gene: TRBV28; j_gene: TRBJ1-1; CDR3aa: ASRGSGKGEMNTEAF
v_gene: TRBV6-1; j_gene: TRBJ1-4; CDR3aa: ASSGLWQGTATNEKLF
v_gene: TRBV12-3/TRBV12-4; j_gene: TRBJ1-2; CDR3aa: ASSLEELDGYT
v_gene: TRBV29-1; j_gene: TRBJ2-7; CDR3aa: SVSGTGDVEQY
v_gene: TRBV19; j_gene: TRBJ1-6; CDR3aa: ASNPLPHRGSNSPLH
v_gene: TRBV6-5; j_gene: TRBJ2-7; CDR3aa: ASSPDKWVYEQY
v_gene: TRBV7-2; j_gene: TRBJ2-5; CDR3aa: ASSPHSREETQY
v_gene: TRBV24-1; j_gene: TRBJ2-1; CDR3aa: ATSDLQASGGNWEQF
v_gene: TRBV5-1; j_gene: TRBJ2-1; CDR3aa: ASSFKSGGYNEQF
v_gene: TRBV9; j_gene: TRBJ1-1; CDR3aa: ASSAGQAVNTEAF
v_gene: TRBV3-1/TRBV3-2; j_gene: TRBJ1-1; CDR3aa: ASSQMGATEAF
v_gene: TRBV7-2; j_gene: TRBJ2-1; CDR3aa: ASSLQGGRGSYNEQF
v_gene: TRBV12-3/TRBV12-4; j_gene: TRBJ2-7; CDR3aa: ASSLTYEQY
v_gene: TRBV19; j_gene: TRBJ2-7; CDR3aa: ASSMRGTTYEQY
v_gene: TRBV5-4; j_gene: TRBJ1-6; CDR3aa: ASSSDSLSYNSPLH
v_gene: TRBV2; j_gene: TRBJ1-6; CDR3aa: ASTDYENSPLH
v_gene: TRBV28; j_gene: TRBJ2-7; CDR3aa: ASQGDHEQY
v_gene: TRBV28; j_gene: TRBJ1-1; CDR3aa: ASSLARWDTEAF
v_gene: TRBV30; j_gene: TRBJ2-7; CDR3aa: AWSVGGLAYEQY
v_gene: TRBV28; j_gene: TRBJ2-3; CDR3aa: ASSDPGPDTQY
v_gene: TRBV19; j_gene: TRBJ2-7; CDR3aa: ASRGTDSYEQY
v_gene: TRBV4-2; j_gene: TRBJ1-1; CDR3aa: ASSQSARLGSEAF
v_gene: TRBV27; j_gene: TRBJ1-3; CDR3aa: ASSLAPPLISDRNTIY
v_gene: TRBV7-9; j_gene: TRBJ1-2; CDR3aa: ASSPYWDRVTSDGYT
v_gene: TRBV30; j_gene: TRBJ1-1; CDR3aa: AWSVTVNTEAF
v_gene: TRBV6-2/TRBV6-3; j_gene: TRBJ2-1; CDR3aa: ASSRLGGSNEQF
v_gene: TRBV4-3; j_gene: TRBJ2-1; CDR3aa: ASSQVAGFSEQF
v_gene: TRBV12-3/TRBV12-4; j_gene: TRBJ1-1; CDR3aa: ASNPQGRGEAF